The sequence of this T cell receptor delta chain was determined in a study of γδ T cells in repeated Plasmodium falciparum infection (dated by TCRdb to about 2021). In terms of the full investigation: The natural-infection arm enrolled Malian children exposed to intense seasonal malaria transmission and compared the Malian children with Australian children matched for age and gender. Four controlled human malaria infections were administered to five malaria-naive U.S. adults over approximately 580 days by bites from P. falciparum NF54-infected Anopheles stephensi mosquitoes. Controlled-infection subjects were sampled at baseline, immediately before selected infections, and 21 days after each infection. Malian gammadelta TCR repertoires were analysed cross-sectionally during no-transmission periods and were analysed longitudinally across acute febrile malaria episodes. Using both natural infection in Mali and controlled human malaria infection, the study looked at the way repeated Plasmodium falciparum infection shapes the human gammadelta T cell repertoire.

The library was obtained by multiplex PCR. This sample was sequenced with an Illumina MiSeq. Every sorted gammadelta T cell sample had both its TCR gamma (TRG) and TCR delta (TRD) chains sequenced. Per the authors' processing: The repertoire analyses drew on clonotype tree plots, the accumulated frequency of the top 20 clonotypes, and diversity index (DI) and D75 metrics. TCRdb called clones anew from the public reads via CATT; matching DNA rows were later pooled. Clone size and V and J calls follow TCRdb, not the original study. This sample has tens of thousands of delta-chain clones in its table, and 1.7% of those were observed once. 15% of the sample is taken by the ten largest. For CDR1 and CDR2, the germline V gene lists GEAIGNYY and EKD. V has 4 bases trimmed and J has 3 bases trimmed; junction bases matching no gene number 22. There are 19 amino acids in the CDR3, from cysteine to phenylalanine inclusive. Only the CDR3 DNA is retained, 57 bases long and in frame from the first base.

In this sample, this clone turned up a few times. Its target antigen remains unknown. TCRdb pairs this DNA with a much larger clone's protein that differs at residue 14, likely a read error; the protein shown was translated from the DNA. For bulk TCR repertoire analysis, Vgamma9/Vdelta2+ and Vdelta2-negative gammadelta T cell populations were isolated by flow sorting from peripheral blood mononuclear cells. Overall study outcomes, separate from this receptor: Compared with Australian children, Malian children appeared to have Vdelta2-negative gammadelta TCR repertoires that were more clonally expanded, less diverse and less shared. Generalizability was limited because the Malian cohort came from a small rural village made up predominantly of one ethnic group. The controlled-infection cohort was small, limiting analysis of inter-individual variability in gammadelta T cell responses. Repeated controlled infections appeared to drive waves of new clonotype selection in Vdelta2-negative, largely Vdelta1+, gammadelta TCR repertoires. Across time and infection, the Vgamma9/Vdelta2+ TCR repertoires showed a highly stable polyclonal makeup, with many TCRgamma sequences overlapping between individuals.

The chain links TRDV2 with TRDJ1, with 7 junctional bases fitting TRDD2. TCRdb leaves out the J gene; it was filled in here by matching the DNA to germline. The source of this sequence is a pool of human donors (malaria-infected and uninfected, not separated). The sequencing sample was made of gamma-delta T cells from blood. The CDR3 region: CACDNPAFLDCGYADKLIF. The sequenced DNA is TGTGCCTGTGATAATCCCGCCTTCCTTGACTGCGGGTACGCCGATAAACTCATCTTT.